A single sample is the source of the 21 T cell receptor beta chains below, sequenced in a study of T cells in women clearing cervical HPV infection. Generated by immunoSEQ multiplex PCR, the TCRdb table keeps only in-frame clones and is missing some. This sample's table has approximately 35,000 clones. The sample consisted of blood buffy coat. The receptors come from a woman between 18 and 75 years old with a cervical HPV16 infection that either progressed to CIN3+ or cleared (not recorded which).

A note on this clone: Coverage ceases 3 residues before the CDR3 finishes, and the germline J gene fills in the end. The V call is TRBV5-1, the J call TRBJ2-5; 11 bases match TRBD2. V lost 4 bases and J lost 5; bases outside the gene matches: 10. The CDR3 sequence is 16 residues long. CDR1 SGHRS and CDR2 YFSETQ come from the germline V gene. The part of the CDR3 DNA that was read is TGCGCCAGCAGCACCTCCACGACTAGCGGGGAGGAGACC. Residues: CASSTSTTSGEET. The CDR3 in full is CASSTSTTSGEETQYF.

Regarding this clone: The read gets to within 3 residues of the CDR3 end, and the germline J gene fills in the rest. This chain links TRBV14 with TRBJ1-1; D might be TRBD1 (5 bases). CDR3 size: 16 residues. Germline V gene lookup returns CDR1 SGHDN and CDR2 FVKESK. V lost 3 bases and J lost 1, with 15 bases in between. CDR3 in amino acids: CASSHDLAGRNTEAFF. The sequenced part of the CDR3 DNA is TGTGCCAGCAGCCATGATTTGGCAGGGAGGAACACTGAA. Supplemented by reference TRBV14 and TRBJ1-1, the full variable domain reads EAGVTQFPSHSVIEKGQTVTLRCDPISGHDNLYWYRRVMGKEIKFLLHFVKESKQDESGMPNNRFLAERTGGTYSTLKVQPAELEDSGVYFCASSHDLAGRNTEAFFGQGTRLTVV.

Turning to this clone: The observed sequence ends 3 residues before the CDR3 terminus, with the missing tail filled in from the germline J gene. The V call is TRBV20-1, the J call TRBJ2-2; 9 bases agree with TRBD1. The germline V gene encodes CDR1 DFQATT and CDR2 SNEGSKA (reference sequence). The CDR3 is 14 residues long. CDR3 DNA, as far as it was read: TGCAGTGCCGTGAGCCGGGACAGGGTCTCACCG. It specifies CSAVSRDRVSP. The complete CDR3 protein is CSAVSRDRVSPLFF.

About this clone: The sequenced fragment ends 3 residues before the CDR3 boundary, so the rest is inferred from the germline J gene. The chain has TRBV11-2 and TRBJ2-4; D is uncertain. The CDR3 consists of 14 residues. CDR1 and CDR2 (germline): SGHAT, FQNNGV. V was trimmed by 7 bases and J by 4 bases, leaving 14 bases between them. Partial CDR3 DNA: TGTGCCAGCACCCCTCAGGAGATTAAAAACATT. It yields the protein CASTPQEIKNI. The whole CDR3 is CASTPQEIKNIQYF.

On this clone itself: The read ends 3 residues shy of where the CDR3 ends; the end is completed using the germline J gene. The chain employs TRBV19 and TRBJ1-5; TRBD1 matches 9 bases. There are 14 residues in the CDR3. V lost 7 bases to trimming and J lost 6 bases; unmatched junction nucleotides: 7. Germline V gives CDR1 LNHDA, CDR2 SQIVND (reference sequence). CDR3 in amino acids: CASTEDRGVQPQHF. Incomplete CDR3 DNA: TGTGCCAGTACTGAGGACAGGGGAGTTCAGCCC.

A word on this clone: The CDR3 end lies 3 residues beyond the end of the read and is filled in from the germline J gene. The rearrangement links TRBV7-9 to TRBJ1-1; 10 bases fit TRBD1. Germline V gene sequence: CDR1 SEHNR, CDR2 FQNEAQ (reference sequence). The CDR3 has 15 amino acids. CDR3: CASSWDRGYQETAFF. The CDR3 DNA, read in part, is TGTGCCAGCAGCTGGGACAGGGGTTACCAAGAGACA.

On this clone itself: The sequence runs out 3 residues before the end of the CDR3; the remainder is reconstructed from the germline J gene. The chain recombines TRBV2 with TRBJ2-2, with D possibly matching TRBD1 (5 bases). This CDR3 has 16 amino acids. Per germline, CDR1 SNHLY and CDR2 FYNNEI. CDR3 in amino acids: CASSGLTERQGEKLFF. Partial CDR3 DNA: TGTGCCAGCAGCGGGTTGACAGAAAGGCAGGGTGAAAAG.

Regarding this clone: Read data end 3 residues before the CDR3 end; the end is taken from the germline J gene. This chain uses TRBV7-2 with TRBJ1-5; D unclear. Germline CDR1 is SGHTA and CDR2 is FQGNSA. This CDR3 is built from 14 residues. This CDR3 is CASSLKPFTDPQHF. Partial CDR3 DNA: TGTGCCAGCAGCTTAAAACCCTTCACAGATCCC.

The CDR3 sequence: CASSISGLAGSEQFF. The part of the CDR3 DNA that was read is TGTGCCAGCAGTATCTCGGGTTTAGCGGGGAGTGAG. The chain recombines TRBV2 with TRBJ2-1; 8 bases line up with TRBD2. Coverage ceases 3 residues before the CDR3 finishes, and the germline J gene fills in the end. Losses at the gene ends were 5 bases for V and 9 bases for J; bases not matched to a gene: 12. The CDR3 extends over 15 amino acids. Germline V gene data show CDR1 as SNHLY and CDR2 as FYNNEI. Based on the CDR3 plus reference TRBV2 and TRBJ2-1, the full variable domain is EPEVTQTPSHQVTQMGQEVILRCVPISNHLYFYWYRQILGQKVEFLVSFYNNEISEKSEIFDDQFSVERPDGSNFTLKIRSTKLEDSAMYFCASSISGLAGSEQFFGPGTRLTVL.

On this clone itself: The read gets to within 3 residues of the CDR3 end, and the germline J gene fills in the rest. The chain recombines TRBV5-1 with TRBJ1-2, with 7 bases aligning to TRBD1. Looked up from germline, CDR1 is SGHRS and CDR2 is YFSETQ. The CDR3 is 14 amino acids. With 0 bases clipped from V and 3 bases from J, the junction kept 2 bases outside the gene matches. CDR3 in amino acids: CASSLATGDYGYTF. CDR3 DNA, as far as it was read: TGCGCCAGCAGCTTGGCCACAGGGGACTATGGC.

In the case of this clone: The read is 3 residues too short to cover the CDR3 end, so that end is filled in from the germline J gene. The chain couples TRBV12-5 to TRBJ1-2, with a weak D call TRBD1 (6 bases). The CDR3 sequence is 14 residues long. V lost 1 base and J lost 3, with 9 bases in between. Germline values: CDR1 LGHNT, CDR2 FRNRAP. Incomplete CDR3 DNA: TGTGCTAGTGGTTTGGCAGGGGTGTACTATGGC. Translating it yields CASGLAGVYYG. The whole CDR3 region reads CASGLAGVYYGYTF.

Details on this clone: The observed sequence ends 3 residues before the CDR3 terminus, with the missing tail filled in from the germline J gene. The V and J genes are TRBV29-1 and TRBJ1-1; 7 nucleotides match TRBD1. The trim removed 5 bases at V and 3 bases at J, leaving 9 bases unmatched. The CDR3 runs to 14 residues. Looked up from germline, CDR1 is SQVTM and CDR2 is ANQGSEA. CDR3 residues: CSVSTGLTDTEAFF. Incomplete CDR3 DNA: TGCAGCGTTTCGACAGGGCTGACGGACACTGAA. Complete variable domain (other parts from reference TRBV29-1 and TRBJ1-1): SAVISQKPSRDICQRGTSLTIQCQVDSQVTMMFWYRQQPGQSLTLIATANQGSEATYESGFVIDKFPISRPNLTFSTLTVSNMSPEDSSIYLCSVSTGLTDTEAFFGQGTRLTVV.

CDR3: CASSFGQLQPQYF. The CDR3 DNA, read in part, is TGTGCCAGCAGCTTTGGACAGCTACAGCCT. This chain uses TRBV7-2 with TRBJ2-4, with D tentatively TRBD1 (6 bases). The read falls 3 residues short of the CDR3 end, and the missing part is taken from the germline J gene. Germline V CDR1 and CDR2: SGHTA, FQGNSA. CDR3 length equals 13 residues.

In the case of this clone: The DNA ends 3 residues before the CDR3 does, and the rest of the CDR3 is filled in from the germline J gene. This rearrangement joins TRBV19 to TRBJ2-1, with a tentative D call TRBD1 (5 bases). This CDR3 is built from 17 residues. Trimming cost V 5 bases and J 6 bases, with 23 bases left between them. Germline V gene data show CDR1 as LNHDA and CDR2 as SQIVND (reference sequence). This chain's CDR3 is CASSLGFLDSLINEQFF. CDR3 bases read: TGTGCCAGTAGTTTAGGGTTCCTTGACAGTCTAATCAATGAG.

The part of the CDR3 DNA that was read is TGCAGTGCTTCTGACTACATGGATTCACCG. This encodes CSASDYMDSP. The whole CDR3 region reads CSASDYMDSPLFF. This chain joins TRBV20-1 and TRBJ2-2; possibly TRBD2 for D (5 bases). The CDR3 end lies 3 residues beyond the end of the read and is filled in from the germline J gene. The CDR3 runs to 13 residues. Germline V gene lookup returns CDR1 DFQATT and CDR2 SNEGSKA (reference sequence).

A note on this clone: The read halts 3 residues ahead of the CDR3 end, with the missing end drawn from the germline J gene. The V and J genes are TRBV20-1 and TRBJ2-1; tentative D call: TRBD2 (6 bases). Trimming stripped 3 bases from V and 6 bases from J, with 9 bases between. Looked up from germline, CDR1 is DFQATT and CDR2 is SNEGSKA (reference sequence). The CDR3 is made up of 12 amino acids. The CDR3 is CSASVGLNEQFF. The sequenced part of the CDR3 DNA is TGCAGTGCTAGTGTGGGACTCAATGAG.

A remark on this clone: The sequenced fragment ends 3 residues before the CDR3 boundary, so the rest is inferred from the germline J gene. The chain employs TRBV2 and TRBJ1-4; TRBD1 aligns across 8 bases. The V segment lost 5 bases and the J segment 7 bases; nucleotides outside the gene matches: 12. CDR3 length equals 16 residues. In germline, CDR1 is SNHLY, CDR2 FYNNEI. Here the CDR3 reads CASSRHPGGDGEKLFF. CDR3 DNA (partial): TGTGCCAGCAGTCGTCACCCAGGGGGCGACGGTGAAAAA.

Details on this clone: The read ends 3 residues shy of where the CDR3 ends; the end is completed using the germline J gene. The chain uses TRBV5-1 and TRBJ2-5; tentatively, D is TRBD1 (5 bases). Trimming left V 0 bases short and J 6 bases short, with 12 bases between. In germline, CDR1 is SGHRS, CDR2 YFSETQ. This CDR3 has 14 amino acids. CDR3 DNA (partial): TGCGCCAGCAGCTTGGAACAGGCCGGAAAGACC. It translates to CASSLEQAGKT. The entire CDR3 protein is CASSLEQAGKTQYF.

As concerns this clone: The read halts 3 residues ahead of the CDR3 end, with the missing end drawn from the germline J gene. V usage is TRBV19 and J usage is TRBJ1-1; D remains ambiguous. The CDR3 sequence is 12 residues long. Trimming took off 4 bases at V and 4 bases at J, with 7 bases between the two ends. Per germline, CDR1 LNHDA and CDR2 SQIVND (reference sequence). The CDR3: CASSTTPTEAFF. The sequenced CDR3 bases are TGTGCCAGTAGTACGACACCCACTGAA.

On this clone: Read data end 3 residues before the CDR3 end; the end is taken from the germline J gene. The J gene is TRBJ2-3, the V gene TRBV6-2 or TRBV6-3; 10 bases match TRBD2. The germline gives CDR1 MNHEY, CDR2 SVGEGT. The CDR3 has 14 amino acids. The CDR3: CASSYSGSGGTQYF. CDR3 DNA, as far as it was read: TGTGCCAGCAGTTACTCTGGTAGCGGGGGGACG.

Concerning this clone: The read gets to within 3 residues of the CDR3 end, and the germline J gene fills in the rest. V and J are TRBV2 and TRBJ2-3; a possible D gene is TRBD2 (7 bases). The CDR3 length is 14 residues. Looked up from germline, CDR1 is SNHLY and CDR2 is FYNNEI. This chain's CDR3 is CASSTGGLILSQYF. The sequenced part of the CDR3 DNA is TGTGCCAGCAGTACCGGGGGGCTCATCCTCTCG.